One sample yielded the 19 T cell receptor beta chains listed below, sequenced in a study of T cells in Graves' hyperthyroidism and ophthalmopathy. Amplified TCR beta CDR3 regions came from RNA transcripts. Researchers ran a first-round RT-PCR on the TCR CDR3 using the HTBI primer set. TCRdb reprocessed the multiplex PCR reads via MiXCR and lists one record per CDR3 protein. The sample has around 520,000 distinct CDR3 sequences; roughly 14% are singletons. The sequenced sample was blood. The receptor source for this set is a woman between 18 and 29 years old with Graves' hyperthyroidism.

The table lists this clonotype with a count of one. The genes are TRBV12-3 or TRBV12-4 and TRBJ2-3; D possibly uses TRBD1 or TRBD2 (6 bases each). Trimming stripped 3 bases from V and 2 bases from J, with 15 bases between. This CDR3 is built from 16 residues. The CDR3 DNA reads as TGTGCCAGCAGTTTTGGGGGGCTTGGGAACACAGATACGCAGTATTTT. It yields the protein CASSFGGLGNTDTQYF.

The CDR3 region is CASSPHNPSQAFF. The CDR3 bases are TGTGCCAGCAGTCCACATAACCCCTCGCAAGCTTTCTTT. This chain connects TRBV6-1 to TRBJ1-1; D is ambiguous. Trimming removed 5 bases at V and 9 bases at J, with 16 bases between. The V gene's germline CDR1 is MNHNS and CDR2 SASEGT. CDR3 length: 13 residues.

This clonotype was seen at least ten times. This chain uses TRBV7-8 with TRBJ2-5; D is ambiguous. This CDR3 contains 13 residues. With 1 base removed from V and 5 bases from J, the gap between germline ends came to 8 bases. Germline CDR1 is SGHVS and CDR2 is FQNEAQ. In nucleotides, the CDR3 is TGTGCCAGCAGCTTAGTAGGGCGGGAGACCCAGTACTTC. Its translation is CASSLVGRETQYF.

In its sample, this clonotype was seen a few times. The genes are TRBV4-1 and TRBJ2-7, with TRBD2 identical over 12 bases. The CDR3 length is 19 residues. The germline V gene has CDR1 MGHRA and CDR2 YSYEKL. The V segment lost 0 bases and the J segment 0 bases; nucleotides outside the gene matches: 9. Written as DNA, the CDR3 is TGCGCCAGCAGCCAAGAGGCCCGACTAGCGGGAGCCCTCTCCTACGAGCAGTACTTC. Translating gives CASSQEARLAGALSYEQYF.

The table lists this clonotype with many counts. J is TRBJ2-3 and V is TRBV29-1; 14 bases are shared with TRBD2. Germline V lookup: CDR1 SQVTM, CDR2 ANQGSEA. This CDR3 has 14 residues. The trim removed 6 bases at V and 5 bases at J, leaving 4 bases unmatched. The chain's CDR3 is CSVGLAGAGDTQYF. The CDR3 nucleotides read TGCAGCGTGGGACTAGCGGGGGCCGGAGATACGCAGTATTTT.

The chain has TRBV5-1 and TRBJ1-2; 10 nucleotides align to TRBD1. This CDR3 spans 15 amino acids. The germline V gene has CDR1 SGHRS and CDR2 YFSETQ. Losses at the gene ends were 2 bases for V and 7 bases for J; bases not matched to a gene: 8. CDR3: CASSFTTGGFRGYTF. In DNA form, the CDR3 reads TGCGCCAGCAGCTTCACGACAGGGGGCTTTCGTGGCTACACCTTC.

This clonotype was counted ten times or more. The V gene is TRBV20-1, the J gene TRBJ2-1; 7 nucleotides line up with TRBD2. The CDR3 covers 16 residues. The V and J ends lost 5 bases and 0 bases, in that order; junction bases with no gene match: 10. Germline-derived CDR1 and CDR2 are DFQATT and SNEGSKA (reference sequence). CDR3 in DNA: TGCAGTGCTCAGAGATTAGCGGGCGCCTCCTACAATGAGCAGTTCTTC. Translating gives CSAQRLAGASYNEQFF.

In this sample, this clonotype turned up a few times. Its ends do not fully match the called genes, so a read error is possible. This chain uses TRBV11-3 with TRBJ2-1, with D possibly matching TRBD2 (6 bases). Germline assignment: CDR1 SGHNT and CDR2 YENEEA. This CDR3 has 13 amino acids. The CDR3 is CASSFRERDEQLF. CDR3 nucleotides: TGTGCCAGCAGCTTTCGGGAGCGCGATGAGCAGCTCTTC.

The chain couples TRBV5-6 to TRBJ1-6; D is unresolved. The V end lost 0 bases, the J end lost 9 bases, and 10 bases lay between the germline ends. Germline-derived CDR1 and CDR2 are SGHDT and YYEEEE. This CDR3 comprises 14 residues. CDR3 bases: TGTGCCAGCAGCTTGGAACCTTCGGTTTCACCCCTCCACTTT. It codes for CASSLEPSVSPLHF.

Details on this clonotype: This may be a read error: a much more frequent sequence differs by one nucleotide. The chain employs TRBV7-9 and TRBJ1-4; TRBD1 is a possible D gene (6 bases). The CDR3 has 14 amino acids. The V gene's germline CDR1 is SEHNR and CDR2 FQNEAQ (reference sequence). The CDR3 spells CVSGPRTANEKLFF. The CDR3 DNA follows: TGTGTCAGCGGTCCAAGGACAGCTAATGAAAAACTGTTTTTT.

This clonotype was observed a few times. V and J are TRBV19 and TRBJ1-5, with D possibly being TRBD1 (6 bases). Trimming removed 5 bases from V and 6 bases from J, with 20 bases in between. The CDR3 has 16 residues. In germline, CDR1 is LNHDA, CDR2 SQIVND (reference sequence). CDR3 residues: CASSFGTKGERQPQHF. CDR3 nucleotide sequence: TGTGCCAGTAGTTTCGGGACAAAAGGAGAGCGTCAGCCCCAGCATTTT.

In its sample, this clonotype was seen many times. The rearrangement uses TRBV12-3 or TRBV12-4 and TRBJ1-5; the D is unclear. V shed 6 bases and J shed 0 bases, with 6 bases lying between them. The CDR3 has 13 residues. CDR3 in amino acids: CASSYYSNQPQHF. The CDR3 DNA follows: TGTGCCAGCAGCTATTATAGCAATCAGCCCCAGCATTTT.

The table lists this clonotype with many counts. The rearrangement uses TRBV6-2 or TRBV6-3 and TRBJ1-5; TRBD1 matches at 7 bases. Trimming cost V 6 bases and J 1 base; bases outside gene matches: 6. In germline, CDR1 is MNHEY, CDR2 SVGEGT. The CDR3 length is 15 residues. The CDR3: CASSPQGVSNQPQHF. DNA of the CDR3: TGTGCCAGCAGCCCTCAGGGGGTGAGCAATCAGCCCCAGCATTTT.

There are many counts of this clonotype. The chain has TRBV5-6 and TRBJ2-7, with 7 positions matching TRBD2. CDR3 length equals 15 residues. V dropped 4 bases and J dropped 2; count of bases not matched to a gene: 9. Germline V gene lookup returns CDR1 SGHDT and CDR2 YYEEEE. CDR3 protein: CASSPRGRDTYEQYV. CDR3 in DNA: TGTGCCAGCAGCCCTCGCGGGAGAGACACCTACGAGCAGTACGTC.

This clonotype was seen ten or more times. The chain recombines TRBV18 with TRBJ1-5; D may be TRBD1 (6 bases). The ends were cut back, 5 bases at V and 4 bases at J, with 9 bases in the middle. CDR1 and CDR2 (germline): KGHSH, LQKENI. The CDR3 spans 13 residues. The CDR3 here is CASSTQGNQPQHF. Written as DNA, the CDR3 is TGTGCCAGCTCAACCCAGGGGAATCAGCCCCAGCATTTT.

The chain has TRBV10-1 and TRBJ1-2, with D possibly matching TRBD1 (5 bases). V gave up 9 bases and J gave up 0 bases, with 11 bases separating them. Germline CDR1 WNHNN, CDR2 SYGVQD (reference sequence). The CDR3 covers 13 residues. The CDR3 sequence: CASSAGPNYGYTF. CDR3 bases: TGCGCCAGTTCGGCAGGGCCTAACTATGGCTACACCTTC.

The gene calls are TRBV4-1 and TRBJ1-1; a possible D gene is TRBD1 (5 bases). The CDR3 consists of 15 residues. Germline V gene data show CDR1 as MGHRA and CDR2 as YSYEKL. Trimming took 1 base from V and 5 from J, leaving 14 bases between them. The CDR3 sequence is CASSQVAGMGTEAFF. The CDR3 DNA reads TGCGCCAGCAGCCAAGTCGCAGGGATGGGAACTGAAGCTTTCTTT.

This clonotype appeared many times. The genes are TRBV7-9 and TRBJ2-7; the match to TRBD2 covers 10 bases. From germline, CDR1 is SEHNR and CDR2 FQNEAQ (reference sequence). The CDR3 loop spans 18 amino acids. V was pared by 4 bases and J by 4 bases, with 16 bases of the junction left unmatched. The CDR3 is CASSWGASGRATTYEQYF. The CDR3 bases are TGTGCCAGCAGCTGGGGGGCTAGCGGGAGAGCTACCACATACGAGCAGTACTTC.

Many counts were recorded for this clonotype. The gene calls are TRBV12-3 or TRBV12-4 and TRBJ1-6, with 8 bases lining up with TRBD1. This CDR3 is built from 14 residues. The junction had 6 bases not matched to a gene; V was cut back by 6 bases and J by 8 bases. CDR3 DNA: TGTGCCAGCAGCCTTGGACAGGGCTATTCACCCCTCCACTTT. It translates to CASSLGQGYSPLHF.